A single sample is the source of the 5 T cell receptor beta chains below, sequenced in a study of blood T cell repertoires in COVID-19. Clones were read by immunoSEQ multiplex PCR, and TCRdb kept only the in-frame ones, dropping some. Among roughly 160,000 clones listed, about four fifths were seen once. What was sequenced was peripheral blood. The receptors originated from a woman of 80 years or more with acute or convalescent COVID-19.

This clone has a handful of counts. The CDR3 DNA sequence: TGTGCCAGCAGTAACAGGGGGCTAGGCTATGGCTACACCTTC. This sequence encodes CASSNRGLGYGYTF. The J gene is TRBJ1-2, the V gene TRBV2; TRBD1 agrees at 9 bases. This CDR3 is built from 14 residues. V lost 5 bases, J lost 4 bases, and 5 bases stayed unmatched. The germline gives CDR1 SNHLY, CDR2 FYNNEI. Drawing the rest from reference TRBV2 and TRBJ1-2, the complete variable domain is EPEVTQTPSHQVTQMGQEVILRCVPISNHLYFYWYRQILGQKVEFLVSFYNNEISEKSEIFDDQFSVERPDGSNFTLKIRSTKLEDSAMYFCASSNRGLGYGYTFGSGTRLTVV.

This chain links TRBV11-2 with TRBJ2-2; unclear D gene. Germline V gene data show CDR1 as SGHAT and CDR2 as FQNNGV. V lost 5 bases to trimming and J lost 3 bases, with 4 bases between them. This CDR3 is 12 amino acids long. The CDR3 region is CASSTDTGELFF. The CDR3 region has the DNA TGTGCCAGCAGCACAGACACCGGGGAGCTGTTTTTT.

This clone was seen a handful of times. This sequence joins TRBV9 and TRBJ2-7; 9 bases line up with TRBD1. Germline CDR1 reads SGDLS; CDR2 reads YYNGEE. This CDR3 is 15 amino acids long. Trimming took 3 bases from V and 5 from J; bases not matched to a gene: 9. DNA of the CDR3: TGTGCCAGCAGCGCATCACCGGGACAGGGCCACGAGCAGTACTTC. Its translation is CASSASPGQGHEQYF.

The chain has TRBV9 and TRBJ2-1, with a possible D match to TRBD2 (7 bases). In germline, CDR1 is SGDLS, CDR2 YYNGEE. The V end was cut by 1 base, the J end by 10 bases, with 18 bases between. CDR3 length: 15 amino acids. CDR3 residues: CASSVSAGALQEQFF. CDR3 DNA sequence: TGTGCCAGCAGCGTAAGCGCGGGGGCGTTACAGGAGCAGTTCTTC.

The rearrangement joins TRBV6-6 to TRBJ2-2; D call uncertain. This CDR3 comprises 14 residues. Germline loops: CDR1 MNHNY, CDR2 SVGAGI (reference sequence). With 5 bases removed from V and 1 base from J, the gap between germline ends came to 8 bases. CDR3 sequence: CASSLTENTGELFF. The CDR3 coding sequence is TGTGCCAGCAGTCTCACAGAGAACACCGGGGAGCTGTTTTTT.